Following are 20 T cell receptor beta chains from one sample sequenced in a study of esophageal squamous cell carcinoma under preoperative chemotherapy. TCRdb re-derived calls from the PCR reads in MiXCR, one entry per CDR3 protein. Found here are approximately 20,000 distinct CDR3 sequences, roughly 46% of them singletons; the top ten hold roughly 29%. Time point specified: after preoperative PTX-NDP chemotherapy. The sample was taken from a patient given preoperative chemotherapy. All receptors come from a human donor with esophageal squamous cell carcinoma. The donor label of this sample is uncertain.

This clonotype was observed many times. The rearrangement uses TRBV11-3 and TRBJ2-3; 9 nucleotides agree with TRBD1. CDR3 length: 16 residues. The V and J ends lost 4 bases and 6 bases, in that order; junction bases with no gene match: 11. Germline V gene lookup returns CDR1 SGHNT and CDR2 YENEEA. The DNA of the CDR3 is TGTGCCAGCAGCTCCAGAGCCGGGACAGGGTCTGATACGCAGTATTTT. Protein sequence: CASSSRAGTGSDTQYF.

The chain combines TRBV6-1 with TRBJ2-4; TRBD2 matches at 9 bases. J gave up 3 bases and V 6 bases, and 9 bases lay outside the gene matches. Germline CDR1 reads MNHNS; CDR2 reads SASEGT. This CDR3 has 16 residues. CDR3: CASSFGTSLNKNIQYF. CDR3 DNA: TGTGCCAGCAGCTTCGGGACTAGCCTAAACAAAAACATTCAGTACTTC.

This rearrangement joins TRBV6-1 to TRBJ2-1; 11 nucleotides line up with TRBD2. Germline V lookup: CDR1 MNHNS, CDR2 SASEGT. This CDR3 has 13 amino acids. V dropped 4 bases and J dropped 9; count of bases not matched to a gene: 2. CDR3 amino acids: CASSALAGGEQFF. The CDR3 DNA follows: TGTGCCAGCAGTGCGCTAGCGGGGGGTGAGCAGTTCTTC.

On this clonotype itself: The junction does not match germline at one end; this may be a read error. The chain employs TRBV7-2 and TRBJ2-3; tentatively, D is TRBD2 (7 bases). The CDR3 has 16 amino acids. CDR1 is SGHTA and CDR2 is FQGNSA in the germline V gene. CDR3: CASSARGGGSQDTQYF. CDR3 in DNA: TGTGCCAGCAGCGCACGCGGGGGCGGGAGCCAAGATACGCAGTATTTC.

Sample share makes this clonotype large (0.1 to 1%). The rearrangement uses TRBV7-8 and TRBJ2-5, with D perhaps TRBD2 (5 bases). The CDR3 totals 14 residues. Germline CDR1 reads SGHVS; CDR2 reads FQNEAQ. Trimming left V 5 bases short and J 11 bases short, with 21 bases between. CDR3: CASSAQLLVGEQYF. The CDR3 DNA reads TGTGCCAGCAGCGCGCAACTCCTGGTTGGGGAGCAGTACTTC.

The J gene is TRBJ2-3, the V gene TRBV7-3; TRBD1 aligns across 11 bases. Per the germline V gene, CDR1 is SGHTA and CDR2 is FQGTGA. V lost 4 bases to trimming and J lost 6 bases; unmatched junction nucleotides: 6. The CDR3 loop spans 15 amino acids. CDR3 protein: CASSSMGQGGDTQYF. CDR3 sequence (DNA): TGTGCCAGCAGCTCAATGGGACAGGGGGGCGATACGCAGTATTTT.

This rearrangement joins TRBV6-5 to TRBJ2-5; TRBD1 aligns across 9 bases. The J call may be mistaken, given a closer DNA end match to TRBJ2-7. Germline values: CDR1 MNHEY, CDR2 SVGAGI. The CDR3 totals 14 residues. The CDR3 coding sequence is TGTGCCAGCAGTTACGGGACAGGGTTCGACGAGCAGTACTTC. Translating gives CASSYGTGFDEQYF.

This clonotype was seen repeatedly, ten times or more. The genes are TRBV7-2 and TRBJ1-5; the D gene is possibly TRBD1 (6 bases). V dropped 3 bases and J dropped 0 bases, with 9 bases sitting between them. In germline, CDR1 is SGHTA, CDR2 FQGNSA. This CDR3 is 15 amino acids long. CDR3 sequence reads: CASSLDRYSNQPQHF. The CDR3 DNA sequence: TGTGCCAGCAGCTTGGACAGATATAGCAATCAGCCCCAGCATTTT.

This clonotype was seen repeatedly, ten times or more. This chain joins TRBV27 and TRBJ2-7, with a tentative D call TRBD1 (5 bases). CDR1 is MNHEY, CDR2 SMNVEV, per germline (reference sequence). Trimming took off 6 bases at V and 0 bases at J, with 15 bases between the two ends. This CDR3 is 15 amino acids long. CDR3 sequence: CASSPTVRSSYEQYF. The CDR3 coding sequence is TGTGCCAGCAGCCCGACAGTCAGGAGCTCCTACGAGCAGTACTTC.

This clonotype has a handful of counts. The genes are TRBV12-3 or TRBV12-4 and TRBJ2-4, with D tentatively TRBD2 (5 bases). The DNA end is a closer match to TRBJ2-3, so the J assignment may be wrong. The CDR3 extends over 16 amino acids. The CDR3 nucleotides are TGTGCCAGCAGTGTCTCCGGGCTTAGCGCCAAAAACACTCAGTATTTT. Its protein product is CASSVSGLSAKNTQYF.

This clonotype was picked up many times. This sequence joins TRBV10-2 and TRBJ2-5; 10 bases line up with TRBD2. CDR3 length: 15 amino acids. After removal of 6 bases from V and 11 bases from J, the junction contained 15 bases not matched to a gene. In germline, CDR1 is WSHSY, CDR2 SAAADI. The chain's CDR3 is CASRPGSSGSGEQYF. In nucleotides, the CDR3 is TGCGCCAGCAGGCCCGGTTCTAGCGGGAGCGGAGAGCAGTACTTC.

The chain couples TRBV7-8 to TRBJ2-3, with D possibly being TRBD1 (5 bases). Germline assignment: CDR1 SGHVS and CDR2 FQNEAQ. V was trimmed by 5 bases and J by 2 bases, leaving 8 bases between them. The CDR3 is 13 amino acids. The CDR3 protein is CASSRQFTDTQYF. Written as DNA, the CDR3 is TGTGCCAGCAGCCGACAGTTCACAGATACGCAGTATTTT.

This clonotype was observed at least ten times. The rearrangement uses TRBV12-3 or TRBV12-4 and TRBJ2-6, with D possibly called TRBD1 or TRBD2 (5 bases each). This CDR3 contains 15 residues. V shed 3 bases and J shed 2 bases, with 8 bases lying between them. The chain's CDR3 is CASSLRGAGANVLTF. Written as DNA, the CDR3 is TGTGCCAGCAGTTTGAGGGGTGCTGGGGCCAACGTCCTGACTTTC.

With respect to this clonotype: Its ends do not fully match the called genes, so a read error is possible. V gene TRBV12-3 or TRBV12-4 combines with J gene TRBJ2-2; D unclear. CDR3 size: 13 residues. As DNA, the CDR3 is TGTGCCAGCCGGTTCGCGAACACCGAGAAGCTGTATTTT. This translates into CASRFANTEKLYF.

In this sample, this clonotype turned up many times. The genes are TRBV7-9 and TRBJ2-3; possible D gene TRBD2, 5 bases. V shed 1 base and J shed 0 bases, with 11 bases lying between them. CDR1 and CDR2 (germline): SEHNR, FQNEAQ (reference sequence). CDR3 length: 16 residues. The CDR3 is CASSLGGASSTDTQYF. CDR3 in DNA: TGTGCCAGCAGCTTAGGGGGAGCGTCTAGCACAGATACGCAGTATTTT.

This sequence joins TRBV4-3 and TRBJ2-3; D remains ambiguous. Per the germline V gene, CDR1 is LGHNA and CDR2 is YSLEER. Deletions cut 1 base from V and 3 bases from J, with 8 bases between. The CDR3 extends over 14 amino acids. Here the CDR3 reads CASSQGVGTDTQYF. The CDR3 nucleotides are TGCGCCAGCAGCCAAGGGGTGGGAACAGATACGCAGTATTTT.

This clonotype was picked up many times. CDR3 sequence reads: CASSYGDKTYEQYF. Written as DNA, the CDR3 is TGTGCCAGCAGTTACGGGGACAAAACCTACGAGCAGTACTTC. V is TRBV6-6 and J is TRBJ2-7; perhaps TRBD1 as D (6 bases). The V end lost 2 bases, the J end lost 2 bases, and 10 bases lay between the germline ends. This CDR3 is 14 amino acids long. Germline-derived CDR1 and CDR2 are MNHNY and SVGAGI (reference sequence).

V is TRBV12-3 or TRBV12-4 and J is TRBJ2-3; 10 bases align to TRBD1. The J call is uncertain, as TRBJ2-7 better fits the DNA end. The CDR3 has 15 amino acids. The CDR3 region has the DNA TGTGCCAGCAGTTTAGCGGGACAGGGGTACAATGAGCAGTACTTC. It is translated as CASSLAGQGYNEQYF.

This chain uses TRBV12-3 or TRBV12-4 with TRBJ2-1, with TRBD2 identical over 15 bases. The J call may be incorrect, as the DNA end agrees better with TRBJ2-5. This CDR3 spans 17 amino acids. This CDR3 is CASSWTSGRAGQETQYF. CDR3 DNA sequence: TGTGCCAGCAGCTGGACTAGCGGGAGGGCCGGCCAAGAGACCCAGTACTTC.

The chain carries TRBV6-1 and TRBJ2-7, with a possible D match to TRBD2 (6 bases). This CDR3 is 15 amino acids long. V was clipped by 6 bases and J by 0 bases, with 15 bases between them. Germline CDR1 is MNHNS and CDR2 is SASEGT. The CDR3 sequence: CASRNDRGGSYEQYF. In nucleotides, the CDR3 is TGTGCCAGCAGGAATGATAGGGGAGGCTCCTACGAGCAGTACTTC.